These 16 T cell receptor beta chains were sequenced from one sample in a study of quantifying T cell responses using KT2 cells. In the study overall: cDNA was made from DNase-treated RNA using alpha and beta constant primers.

The cDNA 3' end received a ligated oligonucleotide with a UMI. First-round PCR used around 4 cycles and beta primers RC1.1 and RC1.2 covering TRBC1 and TRBC2. TCRdb itself ran the UMI-ligation and nested PCR reads through MiXCR, one entry per CDR3 protein. The profile shows about 30,000 distinct CDR3 sequences, about 7.1% of them singletons. The sample comprised PBMCs spiked with cells of the T cell clone KT2. These receptors all come from a human donor.

The chain couples TRBV7-2 to TRBJ2-3; 7 bases map to TRBD2. Germline assignment: CDR1 SGHTA and CDR2 FQGNSA. J gave up 3 bases and V 2 bases, and 14 bases lay outside the gene matches. CDR3 size: 18 residues. The CDR3 DNA is TGTGCCAGCAGCTTAAAGTCTCTGCGGGAGAGTAGGACAGATACGCAGTATTTT. This translates into CASSLKSLRESRTDTQYF. Drawing the rest from reference TRBV7-2 and TRBJ2-3, the complete variable domain is GAGVSQSPSNKVTEKGKDVELRCDPISGHTALYWYRQSLGQGLEFLIYFQGNSAPDKSGLPSDRFSAERTGGSVSTLTIQRTQQEDSAVYLCASSLKSLRESRTDTQYFGPGTRLTVL.

This clonotype was counted only a few times. This rearrangement joins TRBV9 to TRBJ2-3, with D tentatively TRBD2 (6 bases). This CDR3 comprises 15 residues. Germline CDR1 is SGDLS and CDR2 is YYNGEE. V was trimmed by 3 bases and J by 1 base, leaving 12 bases between them. DNA of the CDR3: TGTGCCAGCAGCGCAACTAGCTCCCGCACAGATACGCAGTATTTT. The encoded protein is CASSATSSRTDTQYF.

The V call is TRBV7-9, the J call TRBJ2-7; 7 bases agree with TRBD2. Trimming at V came to 4 bases and at J to 5 bases, leaving 8 bases not matched to a gene. CDR1 and CDR2 from the germline V gene are SEHNR and FQNEAQ (reference sequence). This CDR3 contains 14 residues. CDR3 loop: CASSSSGRGNEQYF. The CDR3, as DNA: TGTGCCAGCAGCTCTTCAGGGAGGGGTAACGAGCAGTACTTC.

This clonotype was counted at least ten times. The gene calls are TRBV10-2 and TRBJ1-1, with D unclear. The V end lost 3 bases, the J end lost 6 bases, and 11 bases lay between the germline ends. CDR1 and CDR2 from the germline V gene are WSHSY and SAAADI. CDR3 length: 13 residues. The CDR3, as DNA: TGCGCCAGCAGTGACCCCCCTCTCCCTGAAGCTTTCTTT. Translated: CASSDPPLPEAFF.

Ten or more counts support this clonotype. The J gene is TRBJ2-7, the V gene TRBV20-1; the D gene is possibly TRBD2 (6 bases). The CDR3 contains 15 residues. Germline assignment: CDR1 DFQATT and CDR2 SNEGSKA (reference sequence). Between the trimmed V and J ends, which lost 6 bases and 4 bases, there was a span of 22 bases. As DNA, the CDR3 is TGCAGTGCCTCGACACCCACCCCGGGAGCGTACGAGCAGTACTTC. It translates to CSASTPTPGAYEQYF.

This clonotype was seen at least ten times. The genes are TRBV27 and TRBJ1-1; 9 bases are a match to TRBD1. The V gene's germline CDR1 is MNHEY and CDR2 SMNVEV (reference sequence). The V gene end was trimmed by 10 bases and the J gene end by 10 bases; junction bases not matched to a gene: 28. CDR3 length: 18 amino acids. CDR3 coding DNA: TGTGCCACCGGGGAGTCCGGGACAGGGTTAGGGCGTCGTCGGAGAGCTTTCTTT. Translated: CATGESGTGLGRRRRAFF.

This clonotype was counted many times. The V gene is TRBV7-9, the J gene TRBJ1-5; no firm D call. The V gene's germline CDR1 is SEHNR and CDR2 FQNEAQ (reference sequence). The CDR3 length is 12 residues. V lost 4 bases to trimming and J lost 4 bases, with 5 bases between them. The CDR3 DNA reads TGTGCCAGCAGCTCAGCGAATCAGCCCCAGCATTTT. Translated, it gives CASSSANQPQHF. The full variable domain, completed using reference TRBV7-9 and TRBJ1-5, is DTGVSQNPRHKITKRGQNVTFRCDPISEHNRLYWYRQTLGQGPEFLTYFQNEAQLEKSRLLSDRFSAERPKGSFSTLEIQRTEQGDSAMYLCASSSANQPQHFGDGTRLSIL.

A few counts support this clonotype. This chain links TRBV7-6 with TRBJ1-6; 8 nucleotides agree with TRBD1. Per the germline V gene, CDR1 is SGHVS and CDR2 is FNYEAQ. Unmatched junction bases numbered 10, after V lost 2 bases and J lost 7 bases. This CDR3 is built from 17 residues. The CDR3 region has the DNA TGTGCCAGCAGCTTAACGGACAGGGCGACAGGGAATTCACCCCTCCACTTT. Translation: CASSLTDRATGNSPLHF.

This clonotype is medium-sized (0.01 to 0.1%) by share. The chain joins TRBV5-1 to TRBJ1-2; D ambiguous. This CDR3 spans 12 amino acids. Trimming shortened V by 0 bases and J by 5 bases, and 5 bases separated the two germline ends. Germline CDR1 and CDR2: SGHRS and YFSETQ. The CDR3 nucleotides read TGCGCCAGCAGCTTGGAGGGATATGGCTACACCTTC. Translating gives CASSLEGYGYTF.

This clonotype was counted ten times or more. This rearrangement joins TRBV7-9 to TRBJ2-3; TRBD1 is a possible D gene (5 bases). The CDR3 loop spans 13 amino acids. The germline V gene has CDR1 SEHNR and CDR2 FQNEAQ (reference sequence). V lost 6 bases and J lost 4, with 11 bases in between. DNA of the CDR3: TGTGCCAGCAGTCCCAAGGGGCCAGATACGCAGTATTTT. Its translation: CASSPKGPDTQYF.

This clonotype showed up many times. This chain links TRBV20-1 with TRBJ2-1; 7 nucleotides align to TRBD2. CDR1 and CDR2 (germline): DFQATT, SNEGSKA (reference sequence). Trimming removed 4 bases from V and 10 bases from J; junction bases left unmatched: 13. This CDR3 is built from 14 residues. The CDR3 DNA sequence: TGCAGTGCTAAAACGGGAGGCCCGTTGGGAGAGCAGTTCTTC. It encodes CSAKTGGPLGEQFF.

This clonotype was seen a handful of times. The rearrangement uses TRBV6-5 and TRBJ2-2; weak D call: TRBD2 (5 bases). Germline CDR1 MNHEY, CDR2 SVGAGI. V was shortened by 6 bases and J by 4 bases, with 12 bases between the two germline ends. This CDR3 region has 14 residues. The chain's CDR3 is CASRPLGITGELFF. CDR3 in DNA: TGTGCCAGCAGGCCCCTCGGGATCACCGGGGAGCTGTTTTTT.

This clonotype was found many times. The chain uses TRBV20-1 and TRBJ1-1, with D hard to call. In germline, CDR1 is DFQATT, CDR2 SNEGSKA (reference sequence). Trimming left V 0 bases short and J 5 bases short, with 7 bases between. The CDR3 is 12 amino acids. In DNA form, the CDR3 reads TGCAGTGCTAGAGATGCAAGGACTGAAGCTTTCTTT. Amino acid sequence: CSARDARTEAFF.

The chain uses TRBV4-3 and TRBJ1-1; perhaps TRBD1 as D (5 bases). The CDR3 has 13 residues. V shed 3 bases and J shed 4 bases, with 9 bases lying between them. Germline V gene sequence: CDR1 LGHNA, CDR2 YSLEER. The CDR3 nucleotides read TGCGCCAGCAGCCATCAGGGTAGCACTGAAGCTTTCTTT. It is translated as CASSHQGSTEAFF.

This clonotype occurred many times. The chain links TRBV6-5 to TRBJ1-4; D is perhaps TRBD1 (5 bases). Between the trimmed V and J ends, which lost 10 bases and 8 bases, there was a span of 11 bases. Germline CDR1 reads MNHEY; CDR2 reads SVGAGI. This CDR3 comprises 11 residues. CDR3 sequence: CATLGGEKLFF. CDR3 DNA sequence: TGTGCCACCCTGGGGGGGGAAAAACTGTTTTTT.

This clonotype was detected ten times or more. Written as DNA, the CDR3 is TGTGCCAGCAGTGAAAGGAAGGGCAGGCATAATTCACCCCTCCACTTT. As protein: CASSERKGRHNSPLHF. The chain employs TRBV2 and TRBJ1-6; D is undetermined. Trimming shortened V by 2 bases and J by 5 bases, and 13 bases separated the two germline ends. Per germline, CDR1 SNHLY and CDR2 FYNNEI. CDR3 length: 16 residues.